Shown below are 4 T cell receptor beta chains from a single sample sequenced in a study of a mutant IDH1 vaccine in newly diagnosed glioma. The antigens these receptors bind are not known. The repertoire was sequenced with immunoSEQ multiplex PCR; TCRdb's copy has only in-frame clones and lacks some. The data hold 60,000 or so clones, with under 90% observed a single time. Time point described: week 35, safety follow-up. The content of each vaccine dose was 300 ug of mutant IDH1 20-mer peptide, and topical imiquimod accompanied it. The input for sequencing was PBMCs, taken from a glioma patient whose treatment included an IDH1 peptide vaccine. These receptors came from a man aged 25-45 years with glioma.

The rearrangement uses TRBV19 and TRBJ2-1; possibly TRBD1 or TRBD2 for D (6 bases each). The V and J ends lost 3 bases and 0 bases respectively, with 12 bases between them. Germline CDR1 reads LNHDA; CDR2 reads SQIVND (reference sequence). The CDR3 spans 16 residues. In nucleotides, the CDR3 is TGTGCCAGTAGTATTTTGACGGGGGCCTCCTACAATGAGCAGTTCTTC. Its protein is CASSILTGASYNEQFF.

The J gene is TRBJ1-5, the V gene TRBV2, with a weak D call TRBD1 (6 bases). The CDR3 loop spans 13 amino acids. Germline lookup yields CDR1 SNHLY and CDR2 FYNNEI. V lost 8 bases, J lost 7 bases, and 15 bases lay in between. The CDR3 DNA reads TGTGCCAGCGCTCGGGGGGCTGGGCAGCCCCAGCATTTT. This codes for CASARGAGQPQHF.

This clone turned up a few times. The chain is built from TRBV2 and TRBJ2-4; 8 bases match TRBD1. V dropped 10 bases and J dropped 4; count of bases not matched to a gene: 9. The germline V gene encodes CDR1 SNHLY and CDR2 FYNNEI. The CDR3 covers 14 residues. This chain's CDR3 is CATKAGTGKNIQYF. The CDR3 nucleotides are TGTGCCACCAAGGCCGGGACAGGAAAAAACATTCAGTACTTC.

V gene TRBV2 combines with J gene TRBJ2-3; D not resolved. V was cut by 8 bases and J by 0 bases, with 9 bases left in between. Looked up from germline, CDR1 is SNHLY and CDR2 is FYNNEI. The CDR3 is 13 residues long. The CDR3 bases are TGTGCCAGCGGGGAAGCTAGCACAGATACGCAGTATTTT. Protein product: CASGEASTDTQYF.